The next 14 T cell receptor beta chains were all read from a single sample in a study of T-cell memory formation after mild COVID-19. TCRdb used MiXCR to reprocess the 5' RACE reads, holding one entry per CDR3 protein. The sample records about 200,000 distinct CDR3 sequences, more than 8% being singletons. Sequences were obtained from PBMCs or a T cell subset sorted from them (not recorded which). All receptors come from a man younger than 35 who had mild COVID-19 (a few samples of this study predate the infection). Cell type and time point are not known.

The V call is TRBV5-1, the J call TRBJ1-1, with D unresolved. Germline CDR1 SGHRS, CDR2 YFSETQ. The CDR3 contains 14 residues. V gave up 5 bases and J gave up 4 bases, with 15 bases separating them. The CDR3 loop is CASSLLPAVTEAFF. The CDR3 DNA sequence: TGCGCCAGCAGTCTTCTTCCCGCGGTCACTGAAGCTTTCTTT.

This chain connects TRBV18 to TRBJ2-7, with a tentative D call TRBD2 (6 bases). The CDR3 length is 18 residues. CDR1 KGHSH and CDR2 LQKENI come from the germline V gene. Trimming shortened V by 4 bases and J by 1 base, and 23 bases separated the two germline ends. In nucleotides, the CDR3 is TGTGCCAGCTCACGATTACACGGGAGAGGGGCCTTATCCTACGAGCAGTACTTC. Residues: CASSRLHGRGALSYEQYF.

This clonotype was seen at least ten times. The chain carries TRBV6-5 and TRBJ2-3; D gene unclear. CDR1 is MNHEY, CDR2 SVGAGI, per germline. V lost 0 bases, J lost 3 bases, and 10 bases lay in between. This CDR3 is built from 15 residues. CDR3 nucleotides: TGTGCCAGCAGTTACTCCCTGAGGAGAACAGATACGCAGTATTTT. This encodes CASSYSLRRTDTQYF.

The rearrangement uses TRBV3-1 and TRBJ1-4; D is undetermined. V lost 0 bases and J lost 7, with 15 bases in between. CDR3 length: 16 residues. CDR1 is LGHDT, CDR2 YNNKEL, per germline (reference sequence). The CDR3 bases are TGTGCCAGCAGCCAAGATCGGGCAGGTTGGAGTGAAAAACTGTTTTTT. Translating gives CASSQDRAGWSEKLFF.

This chain uses TRBV2 with TRBJ2-1, with TRBD2 matching over 10 bases. V dropped 7 bases and J dropped 10; count of bases not matched to a gene: 7. The CDR3 consists of 13 residues. CDR1 is SNHLY and CDR2 is FYNNEI in the germline V gene. CDR3 nucleotide sequence: TGTGCCAGCACAGTCAGCGGGGGGGTCGAGCAGTTCTTC. It yields the protein CASTVSGGVEQFF. Full variable domain (missing parts from reference TRBV2 and TRBJ2-1): EPEVTQTPSHQVTQMGQEVILRCVPISNHLYFYWYRQILGQKVEFLVSFYNNEISEKSEIFDDQFSVERPDGSNFTLKIRSTKLEDSAMYFCASTVSGGVEQFFGPGTRLTVL.

This clonotype came up a few times. This rearrangement joins TRBV12-3 or TRBV12-4 to TRBJ2-1, with D perhaps given as TRBD1 or TRBD2 (6 bases each). This CDR3 region has 11 residues. Trimming left V 4 bases short and J 15 bases short, with 13 bases between. CDR3 nucleotides: TGTGCCAGCAGTTCGAGACAGGAGGGGTTCTTC. It specifies CASSSRQEGFF.

This clonotype was recorded at least ten times. V gene TRBV6-6 combines with J gene TRBJ2-2; D may match TRBD1 or TRBD2 (5 bases each). V lost 6 bases to trimming and J lost 6 bases, with 11 bases between them. The germline gives CDR1 MNHNY, CDR2 SVGAGI (reference sequence). CDR3 size: 13 residues. In nucleotides, the CDR3 is TGTGCCAGCAGGACCGGGGCTGCCGGGGAGCTGTTTTTT. Translated: CASRTGAAGELFF.

This clonotype was counted between two and nine times. V usage is TRBV2 and J usage is TRBJ1-6, with TRBD1 as a possible D gene (5 bases). The CDR3 length is 15 residues. Germline V gene lookup returns CDR1 SNHLY and CDR2 FYNNEI. The germline V and J ends were trimmed by 4 bases and 9 bases, with 16 bases remaining between them. In nucleotides, the CDR3 is TGTGCCAGCAGTGCGGGGGAATCAGTGAGTTCACCCCTCCACTTT. Its translation: CASSAGESVSSPLHF.

V is TRBV2 and J is TRBJ2-5; TRBD1 matches 10 bases. The CDR3 length is 15 residues. V gave up 8 bases and J gave up 7 bases; unmatched junction bases: 13. Germline CDR1 and CDR2: SNHLY and FYNNEI. CDR3 sequence: CASRNTDRGRGTQYF. The CDR3 region has the DNA TGTGCCAGCCGTAATACCGACAGGGGGCGGGGGACCCAGTACTTC.

This clonotype was counted between two and nine times. V is TRBV28 and J is TRBJ1-1, with 8 bases that match TRBD1. With 7 bases clipped from V and 4 bases from J, the junction kept 8 bases outside the gene matches. The germline gives CDR1 MDHEN, CDR2 SYDVKM. The CDR3 length is 14 residues. The CDR3 sequence: CASTPGGRGTEAFF. The CDR3 DNA is TGTGCCAGCACCCCAGGGGGCAGAGGCACTGAAGCTTTCTTT.

The chain combines TRBV6-2 or TRBV6-3 with TRBJ2-3; D is possibly TRBD1 (6 bases). This CDR3 region has 12 residues. The V and J ends lost 6 bases and 7 bases respectively, with 11 bases between them. The germline V gene has CDR1 MNHEY and CDR2 SVGEGT. Here the CDR3 DNA reads TGTGCCAGCAGGCCGGGACAACATACGCAGTATTTT. This sequence encodes CASRPGQHTQYF.

This clonotype was recorded at least ten times. The chain uses TRBV6-2 or TRBV6-3 and TRBJ1-1; D unclear. V was cut by 7 bases and J by 6 bases, with 12 bases left in between. The germline V gene encodes CDR1 MNHEY and CDR2 SVGEGT. The CDR3 runs to 12 residues. The CDR3 coding sequence is TGTGCCAGCAAGCAGGTTCCGGCTGAAGCTTTCTTT. Its protein product is CASKQVPAEAFF.

This sequence joins TRBV9 and TRBJ1-2; 7 positions agree with TRBD1. This CDR3 contains 15 residues. Germline loops: CDR1 SGDLS, CDR2 YYNGEE. The junction had 9 bases not matched to a gene; V was cut back by 3 bases and J by 4 bases. CDR3 coding DNA: TGTGCCAGCAGCGCAGGCCGGGACAGTTTCTATGGCTACACCTTC. It translates to CASSAGRDSFYGYTF.

The V gene is TRBV5-4, the J gene TRBJ2-5; possibly TRBD1 for D (6 bases). Germline V gene lookup returns CDR1 SGHNT and CDR2 YYREEE (reference sequence). The CDR3 is made up of 14 amino acids. Trimming removed 0 bases from V and 3 bases from J, with 9 bases in between. The chain's CDR3 is CASSLAAGEETQYF. As DNA, the CDR3 is TGTGCCAGCAGCTTGGCGGCAGGGGAAGAGACCCAGTACTTC.